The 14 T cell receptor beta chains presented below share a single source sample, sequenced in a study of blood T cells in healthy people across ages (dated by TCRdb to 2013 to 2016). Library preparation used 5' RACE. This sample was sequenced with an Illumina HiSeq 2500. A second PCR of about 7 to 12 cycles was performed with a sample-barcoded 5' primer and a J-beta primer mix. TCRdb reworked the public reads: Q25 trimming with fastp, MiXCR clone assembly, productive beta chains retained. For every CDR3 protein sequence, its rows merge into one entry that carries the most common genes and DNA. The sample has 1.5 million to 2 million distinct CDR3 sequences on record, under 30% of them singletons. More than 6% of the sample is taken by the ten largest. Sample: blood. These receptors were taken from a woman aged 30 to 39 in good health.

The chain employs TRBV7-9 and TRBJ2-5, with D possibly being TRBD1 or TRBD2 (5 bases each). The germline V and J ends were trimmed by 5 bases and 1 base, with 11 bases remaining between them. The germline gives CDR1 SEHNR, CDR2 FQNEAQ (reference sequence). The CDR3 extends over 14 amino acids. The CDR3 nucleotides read TGTGCCAGCAGCCCCCCGGGGCCCCAAGAGACCCAGTACTTC. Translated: CASSPPGPQETQYF.

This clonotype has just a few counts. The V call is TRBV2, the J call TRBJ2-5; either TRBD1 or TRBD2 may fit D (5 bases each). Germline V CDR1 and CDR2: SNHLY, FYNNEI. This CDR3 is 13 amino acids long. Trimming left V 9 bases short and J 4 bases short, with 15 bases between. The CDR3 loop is CASQVERGETQYF. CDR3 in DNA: TGTGCCAGTCAGGTAGAGAGGGGAGAGACCCAGTACTTC.

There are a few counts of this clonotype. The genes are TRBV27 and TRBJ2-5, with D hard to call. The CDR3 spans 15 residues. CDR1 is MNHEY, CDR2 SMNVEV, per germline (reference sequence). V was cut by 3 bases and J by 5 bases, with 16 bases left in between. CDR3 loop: CASSFSRSPSETQYF. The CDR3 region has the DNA TGTGCCAGCAGTTTTTCCCGCAGCCCCTCGGAGACCCAGTACTTC.

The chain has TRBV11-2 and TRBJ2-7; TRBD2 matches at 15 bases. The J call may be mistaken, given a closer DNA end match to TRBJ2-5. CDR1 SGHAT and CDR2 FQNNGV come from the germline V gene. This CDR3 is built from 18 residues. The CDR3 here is CASSSLPGLAGGDETQYF. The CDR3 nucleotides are TGTGCCAGCAGCTCTTTACCGGGACTAGCGGGAGGTGATGAGACCCAGTACTTC.

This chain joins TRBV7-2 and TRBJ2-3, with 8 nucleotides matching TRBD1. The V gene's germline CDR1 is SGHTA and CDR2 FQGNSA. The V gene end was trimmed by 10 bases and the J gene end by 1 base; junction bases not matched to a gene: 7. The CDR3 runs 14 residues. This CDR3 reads CATADRGGTDTQYF. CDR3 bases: TGTGCCACCGCAGACAGGGGAGGCACAGATACGCAGTATTTT. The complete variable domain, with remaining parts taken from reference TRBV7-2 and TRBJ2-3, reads GAGVSQSPSNKVTEKGKDVELRCDPISGHTALYWYRQSLGQGLEFLIYFQGNSAPDKSGLPSDRFSAERTGGSVSTLTIQRTQQEDSAVYLCATADRGGTDTQYFGPGTRLTVL.

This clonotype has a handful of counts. The CDR3 spells CSVARTVMNTEAFF. The CDR3, as DNA: TGCAGCGTTGCCCGGACAGTCATGAACACTGAAGCTTTCTTT. The chain couples TRBV29-1 to TRBJ1-1, with D possibly being TRBD1 (6 bases). The germline V gene has CDR1 SQVTM and CDR2 ANQGSEA. The CDR3 runs to 14 residues. Trimming took 4 bases from V and 0 from J, leaving 12 bases between them.

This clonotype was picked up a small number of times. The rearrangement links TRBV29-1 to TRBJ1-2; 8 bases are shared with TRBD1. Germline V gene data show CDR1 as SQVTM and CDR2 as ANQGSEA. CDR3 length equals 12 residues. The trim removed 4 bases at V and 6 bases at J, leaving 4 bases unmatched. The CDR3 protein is CSVGDRLDGYTF. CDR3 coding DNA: TGCAGCGTTGGGGACAGGCTGGATGGCTACACCTTC.

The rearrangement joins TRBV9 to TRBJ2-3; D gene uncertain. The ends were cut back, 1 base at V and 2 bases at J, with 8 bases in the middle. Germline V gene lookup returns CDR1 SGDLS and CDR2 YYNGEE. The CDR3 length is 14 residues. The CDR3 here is CASSVYRDTDTQYF. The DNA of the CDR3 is TGTGCCAGCAGCGTATACAGAGACACAGATACGCAGTATTTT.

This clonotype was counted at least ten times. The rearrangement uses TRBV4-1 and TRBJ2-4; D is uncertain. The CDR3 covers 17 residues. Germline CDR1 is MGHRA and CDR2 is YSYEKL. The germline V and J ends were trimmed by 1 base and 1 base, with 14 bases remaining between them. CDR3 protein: CASSQGGGDVAKNIQYF. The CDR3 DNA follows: TGCGCCAGCAGCCAAGGGGGTGGGGATGTGGCCAAAAACATTCAGTACTTC.

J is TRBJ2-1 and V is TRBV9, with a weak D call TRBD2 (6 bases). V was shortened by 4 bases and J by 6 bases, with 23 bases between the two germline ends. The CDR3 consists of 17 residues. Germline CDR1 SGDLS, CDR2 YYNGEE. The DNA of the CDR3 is TGTGCCAGCAGCAAACGGACAACAAGAACGGAGGGCAATGAGCAGTTCTTC. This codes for CASSKRTTRTEGNEQFF.

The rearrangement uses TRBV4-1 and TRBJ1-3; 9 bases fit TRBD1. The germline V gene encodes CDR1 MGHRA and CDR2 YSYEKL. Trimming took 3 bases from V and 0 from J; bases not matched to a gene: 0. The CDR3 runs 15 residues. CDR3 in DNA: TGCGCCAGCAGCCAGACAGGGGGCTCTGGAAACACCATATATTTT. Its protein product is CASSQTGGSGNTIYF.

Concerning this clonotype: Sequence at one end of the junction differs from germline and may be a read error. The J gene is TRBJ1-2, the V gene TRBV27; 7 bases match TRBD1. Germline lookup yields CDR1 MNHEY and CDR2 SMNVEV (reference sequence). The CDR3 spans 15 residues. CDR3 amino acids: CASSFRQGLNYDYTF. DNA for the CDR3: TGTGCCAGCAGTTTTAGACAGGGCCTTAACTATGACTACACCTTC.

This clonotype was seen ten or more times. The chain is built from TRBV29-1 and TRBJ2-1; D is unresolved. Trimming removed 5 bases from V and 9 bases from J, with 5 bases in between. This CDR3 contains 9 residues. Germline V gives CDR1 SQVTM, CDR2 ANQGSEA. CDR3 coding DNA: TGCAGCGTTAGGTGTGAGCAGTTCTTC. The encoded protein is CSVRCEQFF.

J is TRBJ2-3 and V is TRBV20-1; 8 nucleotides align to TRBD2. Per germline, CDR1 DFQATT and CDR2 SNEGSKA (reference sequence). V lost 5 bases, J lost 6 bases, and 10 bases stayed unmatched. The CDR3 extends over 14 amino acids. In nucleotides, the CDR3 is TGCAGTGCTGCAGTAGCGGGGCGGGACGATACGCAGTATTTT. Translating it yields CSAAVAGRDDTQYF.